Listed below are T cell receptor beta chains from one sample, sequenced in a study of regulatory T cells in long-lasting Graves disease. TCRdb redid the calling of the multiplex PCR reads with MiXCR, one entry per CDR3 protein. The sample includes over 650,000 distinct CDR3 sequences, approximately 31% of them seen just once. The sequences come from peripheral blood mononuclear cells (PBMCs), collected when the disease was refractory, from a patient treated with antithyroid drugs. These receptors were collected from a female donor with Graves disease. Both conserved end residues are part of each CDR3. A D gene is named only where the DNA matches it firmly. Only part of the rows carry a size: once, few, many, or a class if the clone is expanded.

D gene,V gene,J gene,clone size,CDR3 DNA,CDR3 protein
TRBD1,TRBV19,TRBJ1-1,few,TGTGCCAGTAGTATCTCAGGGGGACTCGACGAAGCTTTCTTT,CASSISGGLDEAFF
TRBD1,TRBV6-1,TRBJ1-1,few,TGTGCCAGCATACAGGGGGCGCGGGACACTGAAGCTTTCTTT,CASIQGARDTEAFF
TRBD1,TRBV27,TRBJ1-2,NA,TGTGCCAGCAAGACCTTTAAGACAGGGGCCCGGTATGGCTACACCTTC,CASKTFKTGARYGYTF
NA,TRBV10-3,TRBJ1-2,NA,TGTGCCACCCCTACAGGGAATCATGGCTACACCTTC,CATPTGNHGYTF
TRBD1,TRBV15,TRBJ1-2,NA,TGTGCCACCAGCAGAGGACTGAGAGGGGGCGCGGACTATGGCTACACCTTC,CATSRGLRGGADYGYTF
TRBD1,TRBV13,TRBJ1-1,many,TGTGCCAGCAGCTTATATGGGGACAGTGAAGCTTTCTTT,CASSLYGDSEAFF
TRBD2,TRBV24-1,TRBJ2-2,few,TGTGCCACCAGTGACGGACTAGCCTTTGCCGACACCGGGGAGCTGTTTTTT,CATSDGLAFADTGELFF
NA,TRBV19,TRBJ1-2,many,TGTGCCAGTAGTACGAAGACAGCCTACTATGGCTACACCTTC,CASSTKTAYYGYTF
TRBD1,TRBV20-1,TRBJ1-2,NA,TGCAGTGCTAGAAAACAGGGGGCTGGTGGCTACACCTTC,CSARKQGAGGYTF
NA,TRBV20-1,TRBJ1-5,few,TGCAGTGCCCTGGACTTCAATAGCAATCAGCCCCAGCATTTT,CSALDFNSNQPQHF
NA,TRBV7-2,TRBJ1-1,NA,TGTGCCAGCAGCTTAGTCCCTACGTTTGGCACTGAAGCTTTCTTT,CASSLVPTFGTEAFF
NA,TRBV6-2/TRBV6-3,TRBJ1-2,NA,TGTGCCAGCAGTGAAGATGTGGGCTATGGCTACACCTTC,CASSEDVGYGYTF